The 8 T cell receptor beta chains given below trace back to one sample, sequenced in a study of Graves' ophthalmopathy and Graves' hyperthyroidism. Amplifying from RNA transcripts, the study obtained TCR beta CDR3 regions. HTBI primers served in a first-round RT-PCR, which a second-round multiplex PCR followed. TCRdb fed the multiplex PCR reads into MiXCR, producing one record per CDR3 protein. The data hold a few hundred thousand distinct CDR3 sequences, with roughly 15% observed a single time. The sample taken for sequencing was peripheral blood. These receptors were collected from an adult woman with stable Graves' hyperthyroidism.

Many counts were recorded for this clonotype. The CDR3 region is CASRGTLETQYF. CDR3 DNA: TGTGCCAGCAGAGGGACTCTAGAGACCCAGTACTTC. The genes are TRBV12-3 or TRBV12-4 and TRBJ2-5, with D maybe TRBD2 (6 bases). The CDR3 sequence is 12 residues long. V lost 6 bases and J lost 4, with 9 bases in between.

At least ten counts were recorded for this clonotype. V usage is TRBV5-5 and J usage is TRBJ1-6, with 10 bases fitting TRBD1. CDR1 SGHKS and CDR2 YYEKEE come from the germline V gene (reference sequence). V shed 0 bases, J shed 10 bases, and the junction held 7 bases outside the gene matches. This CDR3 is 16 amino acids long. In DNA, the CDR3 is TGTGCCAGCAGCTTGGCCCCGGGACAGGGGAACTCACCCCTCCACTTT. Amino acids: CASSLAPGQGNSPLHF.

The chain is built from TRBV12-3 or TRBV12-4 and TRBJ1-2; tentative D call: TRBD1 (5 bases). The V and J ends lost 8 bases and 7 bases respectively, with 20 bases between them. The CDR3 covers 14 residues. The CDR3 DNA sequence: TGTGCCAGCGCACCCCCGGGGCCCATGTTTGGCTACACCTTC. Its protein is CASAPPGPMFGYTF.

This clonotype has just a few counts. The rearrangement joins TRBV19 to TRBJ2-6; possibly TRBD1 for D (5 bases). With 4 bases removed from V and 1 base from J, the gap between germline ends came to 14 bases. Germline V CDR1 and CDR2: LNHDA, SQIVND (reference sequence). This CDR3 region has 17 residues. CDR3 in amino acids: CASSSRRQSSGANVLTF. For the CDR3, the DNA is TGTGCCAGTAGTAGTAGGCGACAGTCTTCTGGGGCCAACGTCCTGACTTTC. Complete variable domain (other parts from reference TRBV19 and TRBJ2-6): DGGITQSPKYLFRKEGQNVTLSCEQNLNHDAMYWYRQDPGQGLRLIYYSQIVNDFQKGDIAEGYSVSREKKESFPLTVTSAQKNPTAFYLCASSSRRQSSGANVLTFGAGSRLTVL.

This clonotype was counted many times. The chain joins TRBV6-1 to TRBJ1-2; 7 bases fit TRBD1. After removal of 3 bases from V and 8 bases from J, the junction contained 18 bases not matched to a gene. This CDR3 has 17 residues. CDR1 and CDR2 from the germline V gene are MNHNS and SASEGT. The CDR3 here is CASSEIWDSAYGSGYTF. The CDR3 nucleotides are TGTGCCAGCAGTGAGATTTGGGACAGTGCCTATGGTAGCGGCTACACCTTC.

This clonotype occurred many times. The J gene is TRBJ1-1, the V gene TRBV6-2 or TRBV6-3; D is uncertain. Germline V lookup: CDR1 MNHEY, CDR2 SVGEGT. The V and J ends lost 0 bases and 0 bases respectively, with 23 bases between them. The CDR3 is 20 amino acids. The CDR3 bases are TGTGCCAGCAGTTACTCGAGGGTGGGGAGCAGAGTCGAAATGAACACTGAAGCTTTCTTT. This encodes CASSYSRVGSRVEMNTEAFF.

Many counts were recorded for this clonotype. The genes are TRBV6-5 and TRBJ1-2; D remains unclear. The CDR3 has 14 residues. Deletions cut 2 bases from V and 4 bases from J, with 11 bases between. The V gene's germline CDR1 is MNHEY and CDR2 SVGAGI. CDR3 sequence (DNA): TGTGCCAGCAGTTACGTCGGAGGCGCCTATGGCTACACCTTC. Translating gives CASSYVGGAYGYTF.

This clonotype was seen once. The rearrangement uses TRBV12-3 or TRBV12-4 and TRBJ1-1; D gene ambiguous. Trimming removed 5 bases from V and 1 base from J, with 8 bases in between. This CDR3 has 13 amino acids. CDR3 coding DNA: TGTGCCAGCAGTATGTACCAGAACACTGAAGCTTTCTTT. Residues: CASSMYQNTEAFF.